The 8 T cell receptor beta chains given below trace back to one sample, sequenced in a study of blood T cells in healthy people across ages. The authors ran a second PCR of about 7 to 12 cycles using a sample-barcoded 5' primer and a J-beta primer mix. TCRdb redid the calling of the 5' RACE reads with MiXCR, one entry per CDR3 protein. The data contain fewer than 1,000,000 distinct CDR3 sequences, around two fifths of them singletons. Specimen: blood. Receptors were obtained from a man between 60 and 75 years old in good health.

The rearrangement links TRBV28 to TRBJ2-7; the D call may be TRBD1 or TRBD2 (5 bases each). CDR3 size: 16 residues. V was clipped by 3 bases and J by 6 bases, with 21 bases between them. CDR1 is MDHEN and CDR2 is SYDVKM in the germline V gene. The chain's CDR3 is CASSLNGGRGSFEQYF. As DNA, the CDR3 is TGTGCCAGCAGTTTGAATGGGGGAAGGGGTTCTTTCGAGCAGTACTTC.

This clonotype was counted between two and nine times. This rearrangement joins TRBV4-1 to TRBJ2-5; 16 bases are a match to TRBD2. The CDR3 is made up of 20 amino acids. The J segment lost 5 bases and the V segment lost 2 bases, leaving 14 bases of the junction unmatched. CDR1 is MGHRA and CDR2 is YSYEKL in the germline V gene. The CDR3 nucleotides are TGCGCCAGCAGCCAACCCAGTCCCGGGACTAGCGGGGGGGCCGGGGAGACCCAGTACTTC. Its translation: CASSQPSPGTSGGAGETQYF.

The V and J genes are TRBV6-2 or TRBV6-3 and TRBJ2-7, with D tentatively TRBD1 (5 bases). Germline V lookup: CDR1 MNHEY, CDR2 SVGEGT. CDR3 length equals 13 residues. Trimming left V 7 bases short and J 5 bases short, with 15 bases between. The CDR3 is CASKGASFHEQYF. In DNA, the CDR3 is TGTGCCAGCAAAGGGGCCTCCTTCCACGAGCAGTACTTC.

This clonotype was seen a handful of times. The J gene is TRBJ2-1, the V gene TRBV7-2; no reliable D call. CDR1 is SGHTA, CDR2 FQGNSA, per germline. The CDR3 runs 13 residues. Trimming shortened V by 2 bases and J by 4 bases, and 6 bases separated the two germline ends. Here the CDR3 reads CASSLMRYNEQFF. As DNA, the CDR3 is TGTGCCAGCAGCTTAATGCGGTACAATGAGCAGTTCTTC. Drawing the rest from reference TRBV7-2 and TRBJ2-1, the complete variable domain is GAGVSQSPSNKVTEKGKDVELRCDPISGHTALYWYRQSLGQGLEFLIYFQGNSAPDKSGLPSDRFSAERTGGSVSTLTIQRTQQEDSAVYLCASSLMRYNEQFFGPGTRLTVL.

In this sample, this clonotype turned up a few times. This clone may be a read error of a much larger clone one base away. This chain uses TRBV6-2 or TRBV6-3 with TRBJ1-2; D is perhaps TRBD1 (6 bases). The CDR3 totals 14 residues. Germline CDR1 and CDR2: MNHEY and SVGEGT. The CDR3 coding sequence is TGTGCCAACAGTTACTCGACAGGATACTATGGCTACACCTTC. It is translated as CANSYSTGYYGYTF.

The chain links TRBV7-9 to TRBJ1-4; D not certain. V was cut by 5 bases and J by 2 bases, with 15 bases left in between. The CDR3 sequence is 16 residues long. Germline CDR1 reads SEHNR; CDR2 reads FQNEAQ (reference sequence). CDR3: CASSPKPGDTNEKLFF. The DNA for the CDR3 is TGTGCCAGCAGCCCCAAGCCGGGCGACACTAATGAAAAACTGTTTTTT.

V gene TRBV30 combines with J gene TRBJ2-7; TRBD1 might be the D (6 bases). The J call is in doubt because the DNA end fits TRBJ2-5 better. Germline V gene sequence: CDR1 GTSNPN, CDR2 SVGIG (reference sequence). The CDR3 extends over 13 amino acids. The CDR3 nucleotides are TGTGCCTGGAGGAAAACAGGGACGGAGACCCAGTACTTC. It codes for CAWRKTGTETQYF.

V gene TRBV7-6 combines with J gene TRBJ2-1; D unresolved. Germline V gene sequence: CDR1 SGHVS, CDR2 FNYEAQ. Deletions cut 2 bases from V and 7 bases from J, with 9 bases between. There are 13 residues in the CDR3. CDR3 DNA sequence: TGTGCCAGCAGCTTAAGAAGTGGGAATGAGCAGTTCTTC. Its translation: CASSLRSGNEQFF.